These 9 T cell receptor beta chains were sequenced from one sample in a study of patients and donors after allogeneic stem cell transplantation. TCRdb re-called the RT-PCR reads with MiXCR, one entry per CDR3 protein. The sample has under 200,000 distinct CDR3 sequences; approximately 28% are singletons. Sequencing was performed on blood, either unsorted or a sorted T cell fraction (not recorded which). These receptors all stem from a human donor who was either an allogeneic HSCT recipient or a stem cell or donor lymphocyte infusion donor (not recorded which). It is not recorded whose cells these are; they may come from a transplant donor.

Only a few counts were recorded for this clonotype. J is TRBJ1-2 and V is TRBV7-9; TRBD1 matches at 8 bases. Germline CDR1 is SEHNR and CDR2 is FQNEAQ (reference sequence). V shed 1 base, J shed 6 bases, and the junction held 4 bases outside the gene matches. The CDR3 is made up of 14 amino acids. In DNA, the CDR3 is TGTGCCAGCAGCTTAGGACAGGGGACGGATGGCTACACCTTC. It translates to CASSLGQGTDGYTF.

This clonotype has only a few counts. This chain joins TRBV6-5 and TRBJ1-3; D call uncertain. The CDR3 sequence is 15 residues long. The germline V gene encodes CDR1 MNHEY and CDR2 SVGAGI. V gave up 0 bases and J gave up 0 bases, with 6 bases separating them. CDR3 residues: CASSYSASSGNTIYF. The CDR3 DNA follows: TGTGCCAGCAGTTACTCGGCTAGCTCTGGAAACACCATATATTTT.

The V and J genes are TRBV7-9 and TRBJ2-5; D gene unclear. This CDR3 spans 12 amino acids. V gave up 5 bases and J gave up 7 bases, with 11 bases separating them. Germline loops: CDR1 SEHNR, CDR2 FQNEAQ (reference sequence). CDR3 in amino acids: CASSGMPGTQYF. In DNA, the CDR3 is TGTGCCAGCAGCGGCATGCCGGGGACCCAGTACTTC.

Only a few counts were recorded for this clonotype. This chain connects TRBV29-1 to TRBJ2-7; D might be TRBD1 or TRBD2, each matching 7 bases. Germline V gene data show CDR1 as SQVTM and CDR2 as ANQGSEA. Deletions cut 4 bases from V and 4 bases from J, with 14 bases between. The CDR3 has 13 residues. The CDR3 coding sequence is TGCAGCGTTGCGGGGGGACAGTTTTACGAGCAGTACTTC. It translates to CSVAGGQFYEQYF.

This clonotype turned up a few times. The chain has TRBV7-9 and TRBJ1-2, with TRBD1 as a possible D gene (6 bases). V lost 5 bases to trimming and J lost 2 bases, with 15 bases between them. The CDR3 loop spans 15 amino acids. The germline V gene encodes CDR1 SEHNR and CDR2 FQNEAQ (reference sequence). CDR3 region: CASSRGGTQNYGYTF. The DNA of the CDR3 is TGTGCCAGCAGCAGAGGGGGGACCCAAAACTATGGCTACACCTTC.

The chain is built from TRBV4-2 and TRBJ2-2; maybe TRBD1 (6 bases). Trimming took 4 bases from V and 1 from J, leaving 13 bases between them. Per the germline V gene, CDR1 is LGHNA and CDR2 is YNFKEQ. This CDR3 spans 16 amino acids. Here the CDR3 reads CASSLQGKLNTGELFF. DNA for the CDR3: TGTGCCAGCAGCCTTCAGGGGAAGTTGAACACCGGGGAGCTGTTTTTT.

The rearrangement joins TRBV20-1 to TRBJ2-2, with D perhaps matching TRBD1 (5 bases). With 6 bases removed from V and 0 bases from J, the gap between germline ends came to 8 bases. The germline CDR1 and CDR2 sequences are DFQATT and SNEGSKA (reference sequence). The CDR3 runs 13 residues. The CDR3 here is CSADKANTGELFF. The CDR3 nucleotides read TGCAGTGCGGACAAAGCGAACACCGGGGAGCTGTTTTTT.

The J gene is TRBJ2-1, the V gene TRBV11-2, with 10 bases that match TRBD1. With 0 bases clipped from V and 4 bases from J, the junction kept 9 bases outside the gene matches. Germline values: CDR1 SGHAT, CDR2 FQNNGV. CDR3 length: 18 residues. The CDR3 sequence: CASSLEPPGTGVYNEQFF. As DNA, the CDR3 is TGTGCCAGCAGCTTAGAGCCCCCCGGGACAGGGGTATACAATGAGCAGTTCTTC.

The V and J genes are TRBV15 and TRBJ2-5, with a weak D call TRBD1 (5 bases). CDR1 is LNHNV and CDR2 is YYDKDF in the germline V gene (reference sequence). V lost 0 bases to trimming and J lost 5 bases, with 13 bases between them. The CDR3 is 15 amino acids. The CDR3 nucleotides read TGTGCCACCAGCAGAGATCCGACAGCCGGGGAGACCCAGTACTTC. This gives the protein CATSRDPTAGETQYF.